Each of the 29 T cell receptor beta chains below was sequenced from the same sample in a study of T cells in Graves' hyperthyroidism and ophthalmopathy. TCR beta CDR3 regions were amplified from RNA. When the TCR CDR3 underwent first-round RT-PCR, the HTBI primer set was used. TCRdb called the multiplex PCR reads again in MiXCR, with one record for every CDR3 protein. The sample yields over 150,000 distinct CDR3 sequences, 17% seen once. The sample taken for sequencing was blood. The receptor source for this set is a woman between 45 and 65 years old with Graves' hyperthyroidism.

This clonotype has just a few counts. The gene calls are TRBV5-1 and TRBJ2-2, with D hard to call. Germline assignment: CDR1 SGHRS and CDR2 YFSETQ. This CDR3 has 16 amino acids. V gave up 0 bases and J gave up 3 bases, with 12 bases separating them. The CDR3 here is CASSLEAGVYTGELFF. CDR3 in DNA: TGCGCCAGCAGCTTGGAGGCTGGCGTATACACCGGGGAGCTGTTTTTT.

J is TRBJ1-1 and V is TRBV6-1; D remains ambiguous. This CDR3 has 15 amino acids. Germline V lookup: CDR1 MNHNS, CDR2 SASEGT. V was clipped by 5 bases and J by 0 bases, with 13 bases between them. In nucleotides, the CDR3 is TGTGCCAGCAGTCCCCGGCTGGGGATGAACACTGAAGCTTTCTTT. It translates to CASSPRLGMNTEAFF.

The table lists this clonotype with a count of one. The chain carries TRBV27 and TRBJ1-2; TRBD1 matches 7 bases. V shed 1 base and J 4 bases; nucleotides not matched to a gene: 9. The germline V gene encodes CDR1 MNHEY and CDR2 SMNVEV (reference sequence). CDR3 size: 16 residues. CDR3 amino acids: CASSLYQGENSYGYTF. CDR3 in DNA: TGTGCCAGCAGTTTATACCAGGGGGAGAATAGCTATGGCTACACCTTC.

V is TRBV18 and J is TRBJ2-7; D may be TRBD1 (6 bases). There are 16 residues in the CDR3. Germline assignment: CDR1 KGHSH and CDR2 LQKENI. V was clipped by 1 base and J by 3 bases, with 16 bases between them. In nucleotides, the CDR3 is TGTGCCAGCTCACCACGGAGAGACAGGATCTTCTACGAGCAGTACTTC. Protein sequence: CASSPRRDRIFYEQYF.

This clonotype was counted many times. This chain uses TRBV11-3 with TRBJ2-7; TRBD1 or TRBD2 may be the D gene (5 bases each). V dropped 3 bases and J dropped 0 bases, with 9 bases sitting between them. The CDR3 totals 14 residues. Germline V CDR1 and CDR2: SGHNT, YENEEA. CDR3: CASSFEGFSYEQYF. The CDR3 DNA is TGTGCCAGCAGCTTTGAGGGGTTCTCCTACGAGCAGTACTTC.

The chain joins TRBV7-8 to TRBJ1-4; D gene ambiguous. From germline, CDR1 is SGHVS and CDR2 FQNEAQ. The CDR3 loop spans 15 amino acids. The ends were cut back, 4 bases at V and 7 bases at J, with 16 bases in the middle. This CDR3 reads CASSSAMGFSEKLFF. The CDR3, as DNA: TGTGCCAGCAGCTCCGCGATGGGCTTCAGTGAAAAACTGTTTTTT.

The table lists this clonotype with a few counts. The rearrangement uses TRBV15 and TRBJ1-5; D unresolved. The germline V gene encodes CDR1 LNHNV and CDR2 YYDKDF (reference sequence). V was cut by 0 bases and J by 5 bases, with 14 bases left in between. This CDR3 has 16 residues. Here the CDR3 reads CATSRDSREADQPQHF. In DNA form, the CDR3 reads TGTGCCACCAGCAGAGATAGCCGGGAAGCCGATCAGCCCCAGCATTTT.

The gene calls are TRBV30 and TRBJ1-1, with a weak D call TRBD1 (5 bases). The V gene's germline CDR1 is GTSNPN and CDR2 SVGIG (reference sequence). Trimming stripped 8 bases from V and 0 bases from J, with 10 bases between. The CDR3 loop spans 12 amino acids. The CDR3 bases are TGTGCCGGCGAGACAGTGAACACTGAAGCTTTCTTT. It encodes CAGETVNTEAFF.

This clonotype has a count of ten or more. The chain combines TRBV20-1 with TRBJ1-2, with TRBD1 matching 7 bases. Germline assignment: CDR1 DFQATT and CDR2 SNEGSKA (reference sequence). Germline trimming cut 5 bases from V and 0 bases from J; bases unmatched to any gene: 9. The CDR3 is made up of 15 amino acids. CDR3 amino acids: CSALGGTASNYGYTF. The CDR3 bases are TGCAGTGCTTTGGGGGGGACAGCCTCTAACTATGGCTACACCTTC.

In DNA form, the CDR3 reads TGCAGCGTCCTGACAGGGTCGAACACTGAAGCTTTCTTT. It translates to CSVLTGSNTEAFF. The chain combines TRBV29-1 with TRBJ1-1, with 7 positions matching TRBD1. Trimming took 6 bases from V and 1 from J; bases not matched to a gene: 5. Looked up from germline, CDR1 is SQVTM and CDR2 is ANQGSEA. This CDR3 is 13 amino acids long.

This clonotype came up once. The gene calls are TRBV29-1 and TRBJ2-7; no reliable D call. CDR3 length: 11 amino acids. V was shortened by 7 bases and J by 0 bases, with 7 bases between the two germline ends. Germline CDR1 SQVTM, CDR2 ANQGSEA. In DNA, the CDR3 is TGCAGCGCTGGAAGCTCCTACGAGCAGTACTTC. Amino acids: CSAGSSYEQYF.

A few counts support this clonotype. The CDR3 nucleotides are TGCGCCAGCAGCCAACAACCGGGACAGGGTGACTACGAGCAGTACTTC. Translated: CASSQQPGQGDYEQYF. V usage is TRBV4-1 and J usage is TRBJ2-7; TRBD1 matches 9 bases. V lost 2 bases, J lost 3 bases, and 8 bases stayed unmatched. From germline, CDR1 is MGHRA and CDR2 YSYEKL. This CDR3 comprises 16 residues.

This clonotype was detected ten times or more. The CDR3 coding sequence is TGTGCCAGCATTGGACTAGCGGTCATCTCCTACAATGAGCAGTTCTTC. Its protein product is CASIGLAVISYNEQFF. V gene TRBV7-8 combines with J gene TRBJ2-1; TRBD2 matches at 10 bases. V lost 7 bases and J lost 0; bases outside the gene matches: 6. The CDR3 is 16 amino acids. Germline CDR1 SGHVS, CDR2 FQNEAQ.

This clonotype was counted between two and nine times. The chain has TRBV7-9 and TRBJ2-3, with 8 bases matching TRBD2. CDR1 is SEHNR, CDR2 FQNEAQ, per germline (reference sequence). The ends lost 5 bases at V and 6 bases at J; junction bases unmatched: 10. The CDR3 runs 15 residues. CDR3 DNA sequence: TGTGCCAGCAGCCCGCCGGGACTAGGGAGGGATACGCAGTATTTT. Amino acids: CASSPPGLGRDTQYF.

Comment on this clonotype: This clone may be a read error of a much larger clone one base away. The chain couples TRBV5-6 to TRBJ1-1; D might be TRBD1 (6 bases). Germline V gene data show CDR1 as SGHDT and CDR2 as YYEEEE. V shed 4 bases and J shed 6 bases, with 13 bases lying between them. The CDR3 loop spans 13 amino acids. The CDR3 sequence is CASSRRGAAEAFF. CDR3 sequence (DNA): TGTGCCAGCAGCCGGAGGGGGGCCGCTGAAGCTTTCTTT.

This chain joins TRBV30 and TRBJ2-1; 9 nucleotides match TRBD2. This CDR3 region has 14 residues. Germline V gene lookup returns CDR1 GTSNPN and CDR2 SVGIG (reference sequence). With V trimmed by 7 bases and J by 10 bases, 14 bases remained unmatched. DNA of the CDR3: TGTGCCTACTTCAGGGGTAGCGGGAGCGGAGAGCAGTTCTTC. Its protein is CAYFRGSGSGEQFF.

This clonotype was counted at least ten times. The chain has TRBV5-1 and TRBJ1-2; no reliable D call. Germline CDR1 is SGHRS and CDR2 is YFSETQ. Between the trimmed V and J ends, which lost 0 bases and 1 base, there was a span of 4 bases. The length of the CDR3 is 13 residues. The CDR3 nucleotides read TGCGCCAGCAGCTTGGGGTATAACTATGGCTACACCTTC. Translating gives CASSLGYNYGYTF.

The rearrangement links TRBV5-5 to TRBJ2-7, with D possibly TRBD1 on 6 matching bases. Trimming removed 4 bases at V and 4 bases at J, with 15 bases between. CDR3 length equals 14 residues. The germline gives CDR1 SGHKS, CDR2 YYEKEE (reference sequence). The DNA of the CDR3 is TGTGCCAGCAGCCGGACAGTTAGTGTGTACGAGCAGTACTTC. This translates into CASSRTVSVYEQYF.

Ten or more counts support this clonotype. The chain couples TRBV29-1 to TRBJ2-7; 14 positions agree with TRBD2. The CDR3 extends over 16 amino acids. The germline V gene has CDR1 SQVTM and CDR2 ANQGSEA. Trimming removed 6 bases from V and 5 bases from J; junction bases left unmatched: 12. CDR3 sequence reads: CSVTDRGLAGVHEQYF. As DNA, the CDR3 is TGCAGCGTGACCGACAGGGGACTAGCGGGAGTCCACGAGCAGTACTTC.

The gene calls are TRBV12-3 or TRBV12-4 and TRBJ2-3, with 11 bases matching TRBD2. CDR3 size: 15 residues. V was pared by 6 bases and J by 7 bases, with 9 bases of the junction left unmatched. The CDR3 protein is CASSTGLAGGNTQYF. The CDR3 nucleotides read TGTGCCAGCAGCACCGGACTAGCGGGTGGAAATACGCAGTATTTT.

The CDR3 reads CASSLEVGQPPSTDTQYF. The CDR3, as DNA: TGCGCCAGCAGCTTGGAGGTCGGACAGCCTCCTAGCACAGATACGCAGTATTTT. This sequence joins TRBV5-1 and TRBJ2-3; D may be TRBD1 (6 bases). The ends were cut back, 0 bases at V and 0 bases at J, with 17 bases in the middle. The CDR3 contains 18 residues. CDR1 is SGHRS and CDR2 is YFSETQ in the germline V gene.

The V and J genes are TRBV10-2 and TRBJ2-2; no clear D. V lost 3 bases to trimming and J lost 4 bases, with 6 bases between them. CDR1 and CDR2 from the germline V gene are WSHSY and SAAADI. The CDR3 runs to 13 residues. The CDR3 spells CASSDILTGELFF. The CDR3 nucleotides are TGCGCCAGCAGTGACATCCTCACCGGGGAGCTGTTTTTT.

This clonotype was seen many times. The V call is TRBV20-1, the J call TRBJ1-1; D not resolved. The V and J ends lost 1 base and 4 bases respectively, with 7 bases between them. CDR1 DFQATT and CDR2 SNEGSKA come from the germline V gene (reference sequence). The CDR3 contains 12 residues. The CDR3 DNA sequence: TGCAGTGCTAGAGGCTCGGGCACTGAAGCTTTCTTT. It translates to CSARGSGTEAFF.

CDR3 residues: CASSYLGAEAFF. The CDR3 nucleotides read TGTGCCAGCAGTTATCTTGGGGCTGAAGCTTTCTTT. This chain connects TRBV12-3 or TRBV12-4 to TRBJ1-1; no definite D call. The CDR3 extends over 12 amino acids. Trimming shortened V by 4 bases and J by 6 bases, and 9 bases separated the two germline ends.

This clonotype was detected many times. The gene calls are TRBV6-2 or TRBV6-3 and TRBJ1-1, with 7 bases that match TRBD1. After removal of 6 bases from V and 1 base from J, the junction contained 8 bases not matched to a gene. The CDR3 covers 15 residues. CDR1 is MNHEY and CDR2 is SVGEGT in the germline V gene. The CDR3 sequence: CASRTAGTANTEAFF. The CDR3 DNA is TGTGCCAGCAGAACTGCCGGGACAGCGAACACTGAAGCTTTCTTT.

Ten or more counts support this clonotype. V usage is TRBV27 and J usage is TRBJ2-1; D is perhaps TRBD1 (6 bases). V was cut by 0 bases and J by 6 bases, with 12 bases left in between. The germline gives CDR1 MNHEY, CDR2 SMNVEV (reference sequence). This CDR3 is built from 15 residues. The CDR3 here is CASSLSIGQRNEQFF. The DNA for the CDR3 is TGTGCCAGCAGTTTATCGATAGGACAGCGCAATGAGCAGTTCTTC.

As for this clonotype: A much larger clone differs by one base, so this may be a read error. No conserved phenylalanine or tryptophan ends this CDR3, so it is likely a read error. The V and J genes are TRBV6-1 and TRBJ2-1; tentative D call: TRBD2 (6 bases). V dropped 5 bases and J dropped 4 bases, with 12 bases sitting between them. CDR3 size: 14 residues. Germline V gene sequence: CDR1 MNHNS, CDR2 SASEGT. CDR3 region: CASSRDSFYNEQFS. The CDR3, as DNA: TGTGCCAGCAGTCGGGACTCCTTTTACAATGAGCAGTTCTCC.

This clonotype was found many times. CDR3 nucleotide sequence: TGTGCCACCAGCACCCAACCCGGCACTGAAGCTTTCTTT. Translating it yields CATSTQPGTEAFF. The V call is TRBV15, the J call TRBJ1-1; no definite D call. Trimming shortened V by 4 bases and J by 4 bases, and 10 bases separated the two germline ends. In germline, CDR1 is LNHNV, CDR2 YYDKDF (reference sequence). This CDR3 spans 13 amino acids.

In this sample, this clonotype turned up many times. This sequence joins TRBV5-6 and TRBJ1-1; unclear D gene. Looked up from germline, CDR1 is SGHDT and CDR2 is YYEEEE. V was clipped by 2 bases and J by 1 base, with 3 bases between them. The CDR3 is made up of 12 amino acids. CDR3 region: CASSFANTEAFF. The CDR3 region has the DNA TGTGCCAGCAGCTTTGCGAACACTGAAGCTTTCTTT.